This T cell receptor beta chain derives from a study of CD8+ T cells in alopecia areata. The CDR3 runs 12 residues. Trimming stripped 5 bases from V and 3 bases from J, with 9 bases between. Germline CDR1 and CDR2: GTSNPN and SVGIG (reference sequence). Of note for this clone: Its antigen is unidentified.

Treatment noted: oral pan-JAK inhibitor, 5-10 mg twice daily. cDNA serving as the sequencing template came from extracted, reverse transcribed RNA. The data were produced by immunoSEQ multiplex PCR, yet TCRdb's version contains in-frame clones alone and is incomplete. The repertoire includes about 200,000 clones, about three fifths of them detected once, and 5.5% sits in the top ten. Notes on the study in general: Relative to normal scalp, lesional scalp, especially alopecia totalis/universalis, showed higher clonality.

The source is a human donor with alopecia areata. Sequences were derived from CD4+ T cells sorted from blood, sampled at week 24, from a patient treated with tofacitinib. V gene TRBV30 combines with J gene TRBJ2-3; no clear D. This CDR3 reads CAWGRRTDTQYF. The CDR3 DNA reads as TGTGCCTGGGGCAGAAGAACAGATACGCAGTATTTT.